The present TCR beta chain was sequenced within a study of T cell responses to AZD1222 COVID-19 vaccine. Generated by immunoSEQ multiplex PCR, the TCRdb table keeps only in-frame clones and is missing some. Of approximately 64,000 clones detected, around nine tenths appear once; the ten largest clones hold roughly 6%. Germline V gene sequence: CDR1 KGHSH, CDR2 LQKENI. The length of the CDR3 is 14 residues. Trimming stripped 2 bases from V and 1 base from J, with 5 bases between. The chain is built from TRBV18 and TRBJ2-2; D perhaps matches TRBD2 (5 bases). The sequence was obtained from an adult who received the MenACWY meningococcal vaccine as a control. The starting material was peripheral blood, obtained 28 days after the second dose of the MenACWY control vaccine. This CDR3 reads CASSPTRNTGELFF. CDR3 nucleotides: TGTGCCAGCTCACCAACTAGGAACACCGGGGAGCTGTTTTTT. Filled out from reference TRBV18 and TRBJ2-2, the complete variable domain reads NAGVMQNPRHLVRRRGQEARLRCSPMKGHSHVYWYRQLPEEGLKFMVYLQKENIIDESGMPKERFSAEFPKEGPSILRIQQVVRGDSAAYFCASSPTRNTGELFFGEGSRLTVL.